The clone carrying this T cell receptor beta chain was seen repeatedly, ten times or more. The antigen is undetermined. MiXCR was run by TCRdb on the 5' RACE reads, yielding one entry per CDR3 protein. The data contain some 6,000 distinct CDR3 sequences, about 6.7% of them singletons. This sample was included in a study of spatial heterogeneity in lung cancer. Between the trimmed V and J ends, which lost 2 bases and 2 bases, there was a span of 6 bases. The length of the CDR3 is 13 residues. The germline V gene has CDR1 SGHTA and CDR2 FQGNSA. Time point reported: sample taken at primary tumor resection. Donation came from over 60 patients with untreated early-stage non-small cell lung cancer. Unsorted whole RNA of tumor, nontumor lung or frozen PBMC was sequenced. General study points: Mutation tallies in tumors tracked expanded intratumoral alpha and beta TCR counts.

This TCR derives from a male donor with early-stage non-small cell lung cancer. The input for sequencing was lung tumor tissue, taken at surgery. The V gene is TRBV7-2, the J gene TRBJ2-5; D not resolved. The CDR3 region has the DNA TGTGCCAGCAGCTTACACAGACAAGAGACCCAGTACTTC. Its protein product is CASSLHRQETQYF.